This T cell receptor beta chain was recorded in a study of CD8 T cells in ankylosing spondylitis (dated by TCRdb to 2017 to 2019). In terms of the full investigation: To find TCR variants linked to disease, the study profiled T cell receptor beta repertoires in ankylosing spondylitis patients and healthy donors. The full study cohort was made up of 25 ankylosing spondylitis patients and more than 90 healthy donors. Peripheral blood samples were taken, and synovial fluid was additionally collected from ankylosing spondylitis patients. What the work shows at the level of the full study, not this receptor alone: Significant enrichment of the disease-linked clones was reported in matched synovial fluid samples from ankylosing spondylitis patients. A CD8+ phenotype was shown by the disease-linked clones, which were found at relatively low frequencies in peripheral blood. Some motif variants had previously been reported in the synovial fluid and blood of reactive arthritis patients, which suggests shared mechanisms of disease initiation. Blood from ankylosing spondylitis patients appeared to be characterized by a TCR beta motif composed of 7 to 9 highly homologous amino acid variants.

Instrument on record: Illumina HiSeq 2500. Quantitative 5'-RACE with molecular barcodes was used to prepare TCR beta libraries. The source study handled its data this way. Disease-linked TCR variants were identified with a new computational method built on a probabilistic model of VDJ rearrangement. The raw public reads went through TCRdb reprocessing: fastp at Q25, MiXCR clone calling, in-frame beta chains kept. Each entry is one CDR3 protein sequence, shown with its most common DNA and genes. These V and J calls rely on TCRdb rather than the paper's analysis. For this sample there are 250,000 to 350,000 distinct CDR3 sequences; more than 20% appear just once. The top ten clones comprise 3.5% to 4.5% of the sample. Ten or more counts support this clonotype. Its recognized antigen is unknown. There are no base qualities to consult, and no much larger clone falls within one base. The germline V gene specifies SQVTM as CDR1 and ANQGSEA as CDR2. For this chain, trimming is 0 bases at the V end and 2 bases at the J end, and the number of junction bases without a gene match is 3. Including cysteine and phenylalanine, the CDR3 has 15 amino acids. Only the CDR3 DNA stays, 45 bases, in frame from base 1.

The chain couples TRBV29-1 to TRBJ2-1; TRBD1 matches 8 bases in the middle. The sequenced sample consisted of blood, either unsorted or a sorted T cell fraction (not recorded which). The sequence derives from a female donor with ankylosing spondylitis or in good health (not recorded which). The DNA sequence is TGCAGCGTTGAAGATGCGGGACAGGCCTACAATGAGCAGTTCTTC. It translates to CSVEDAGQAYNEQFF.